This TCR beta chain was captured in a study of spatial heterogeneity in lung cancer. Across the whole study: The count of detected beta-chain sequences consistently exceeded that of alpha-chain sequences. Broader study findings: Estimated TCR-seq coverage of tumor T cells was only about 7% for alpha chains. For beta chains, the corresponding estimate was approximately 12%. It was found that expanded intratumoral alpha and beta TCR counts tracked tumor mutation counts.

This CDR3 region has 13 residues. The ends were cut back, 1 base at V and 1 base at J, with 6 bases in the middle. Germline CDR1 is SQVTM and CDR2 is ANQGSEA. MiXCR, run by TCRdb on the 5' RACE reads, gives a single entry per CDR3 protein. The sample has over 25,000 distinct CDR3 sequences, roughly 6.6% seen once. This clonotype showed up many times. As yet, its antigen is unknown. Time point specified: sample taken at primary tumor resection. The origin of this receptor is a male donor with early-stage non-small cell lung cancer. The rearrangement links TRBV29-1 to TRBJ2-3; unclear D gene. The sample was lung tumor tissue, taken at surgery. The CDR3 bases are TGCAGCGTTGAAGGGCAGGGCACAGATACGCAGTATTTT. This gives the protein CSVEGQGTDTQYF.